Listed here are 12 T cell receptor beta chains from one sample, sequenced in a study of blood T cell repertoires in COVID-19. Produced via immunoSEQ multiplex PCR; TCRdb's table is partial and in-frame only. The data hold hundreds of thousands of clones, with around 82% observed a single time. The sequenced sample was peripheral blood. All receptors come from a woman of 80 years or more with active or convalescent COVID-19.

In its sample, this clone was seen a few times. The J gene is TRBJ1-5, the V gene TRBV27; D is unresolved. The CDR3 extends over 16 amino acids. Germline loops: CDR1 MNHEY, CDR2 SMNVEV (reference sequence). V lost 6 bases and J lost 2, with 17 bases in between. The CDR3 loop reads CASSPARRLGNQPQHF. The CDR3 nucleotides are TGTGCCAGCAGCCCGGCGAGACGACTTGGCAATCAGCCCCAGCATTTT.

About this clone: Different DNA sequences within this sample yield the same CDR3. The DNA of the CDR3 is TGTGCCAGCAGCTTGGGGGGGGAGGGTCAGCCCCAGCATTTT. It codes for CASSLGGEGQPQHF. The chain carries TRBV7-2 and TRBJ1-5, with D maybe TRBD1 (5 bases). This CDR3 has 14 residues. V shed 3 bases and J shed 6 bases, with 12 bases lying between them. The germline V gene encodes CDR1 SGHTA and CDR2 FQGNSA. The full variable domain, with the rest looked up from reference TRBV7-2 and TRBJ1-5, is GAGVSQSPSNKVTEKGKDVELRCDPISGHTALYWYRQSLGQGLEFLIYFQGNSAPDKSGLPSDRFSAERTGGSVSTLTIQRTQQEDSAVYLCASSLGGEGQPQHFGDGTRLSIL.

The chain uses TRBV28 and TRBJ1-5; D not certain. V dropped 4 bases and J dropped 4 bases, with 5 bases sitting between them. The CDR3 is 12 amino acids. Germline V gives CDR1 MDHEN, CDR2 SYDVKM. CDR3 residues: CASSSINQPQHF. CDR3 bases: TGTGCCAGCAGTTCAATTAATCAGCCCCAGCATTTT.

V usage is TRBV2 and J usage is TRBJ1-1; 10 bases agree with TRBD1. The length of the CDR3 is 17 residues. Germline CDR1 and CDR2: SNHLY and FYNNEI. Trimming took 6 bases from V and 0 from J; bases not matched to a gene: 10. CDR3 residues: CASSKTGGLGMNTEAFF. For the CDR3, the DNA is TGTGCCAGCAGCAAGACAGGGGGCCTAGGAATGAACACTGAAGCTTTCTTT.

The rearrangement uses TRBV6-1 and TRBJ1-4; D is possibly TRBD1 (5 bases). Germline V gene data show CDR1 as MNHNS and CDR2 as SASEGT. This CDR3 spans 16 amino acids. Trimming removed 2 bases from V and 5 bases from J, with 15 bases in between. The CDR3: CASSELGRVRNEKLFF. The CDR3 DNA is TGTGCCAGCAGTGAACTCGGCAGGGTGAGGAATGAAAAACTGTTTTTT.

The chain recombines TRBV19 with TRBJ2-1; D might be TRBD1 (6 bases). Trimming cost V 4 bases and J 9 bases, with 22 bases left between them. The germline CDR1 and CDR2 sequences are LNHDA and SQIVND (reference sequence). The CDR3 is made up of 16 amino acids. CDR3 protein: CASSTPGAGASGEQFF. Here the CDR3 DNA reads TGTGCCAGTAGTACCCCCGGGGCAGGGGCGAGTGGTGAGCAGTTCTTC.

CDR3 amino acids: CASSLRSSGTGELFF. CDR3 nucleotide sequence: TGTGCCAGCAGCTTAAGGAGTAGCGGCACCGGGGAGCTGTTTTTT. The chain carries TRBV7-9 and TRBJ2-2, with D possibly TRBD2 on 6 matching bases. Trimming left V 2 bases short and J 4 bases short, with 11 bases between. CDR1 is SEHNR, CDR2 FQNEAQ, per germline (reference sequence). The CDR3 is made up of 15 amino acids.

This chain uses TRBV29-1 with TRBJ2-3; possible D gene TRBD2, 6 bases. The V end was cut by 2 bases, the J end by 3 bases, with 12 bases between. Germline assignment: CDR1 SQVTM and CDR2 ANQGSEA. The CDR3 loop spans 14 amino acids. The CDR3 DNA sequence: TGCAGCGTTGAACGTAGGGAGGTGACAGATACGCAGTATTTT. It encodes CSVERREVTDTQYF.

This clone was seen a handful of times. The V call is TRBV9, the J call TRBJ1-4; 8 bases line up with TRBD1. The CDR3 totals 15 residues. With V trimmed by 4 bases and J by 5 bases, 7 bases remained unmatched. The V gene's germline CDR1 is SGDLS and CDR2 YYNGEE. The CDR3: CASSTQGALNEKLFF. CDR3 DNA: TGTGCCAGCAGCACCCAGGGGGCACTCAATGAAAAACTGTTTTTT.

The V and J genes are TRBV3-1 (or the pseudogene TRBV3-2) and TRBJ1-4, with 10 bases aligning to TRBD1. V lost 4 bases and J lost 7; bases outside the gene matches: 6. The CDR3 spans 15 residues. CDR1 and CDR2 from the germline V gene are LGHDT and YNNKEL (reference sequence). The CDR3 is CASSLRTGGGEKLFF. The CDR3 DNA follows: TGTGCCAGCAGCCTCCGGACAGGGGGTGGTGAAAAACTGTTTTTT.

In its sample, this clone was seen a few times. This chain joins TRBV28 and TRBJ1-6; 9 positions agree with TRBD1. V lost 6 bases, J lost 7 bases, and 4 bases stayed unmatched. The CDR3 has 14 amino acids. Germline V gene data show CDR1 as MDHEN and CDR2 as SYDVKM. The CDR3 DNA reads as TGTGCCAGCAGCGGACAGGGGACCAATTCACCCCTCCACTTT. This translates into CASSGQGTNSPLHF.

This clone was seen only once. This chain joins TRBV6-6 and TRBJ2-1; 8 nucleotides line up with TRBD1. V lost 6 bases, J lost 6 bases, and 10 bases stayed unmatched. Germline-derived CDR1 and CDR2 are MNHNY and SVGAGI (reference sequence). The CDR3 totals 15 residues. The CDR3 loop is CASSPKGQGGNEQFF. CDR3 sequence (DNA): TGTGCCAGCAGCCCCAAAGGACAGGGCGGCAATGAGCAGTTCTTC.